This T cell receptor beta chain was documented in a study of B cell selection in AIRE deficiency (dated by TCRdb to about 2019). Broadly, across the study: TCRbeta repertoires of sorted blood CD4+ conventional T cells and regulatory T cells were compared between AIRE-deficient patients and healthy controls. The TCR-sequenced cohort comprised about five AIRE-deficient APECED patients and about five healthy control donors. The investigation overall reported the following: In terms of TCRBV gene usage, CDR3 length and TCR diversity, Tconv and Treg cells from AIRE-deficient patients looked similar to Tconv and Treg cells from healthy donors. Only TCRbeta chains were sequenced, and over 35% of shared healthy-donor Treg sequences were also present in healthy Tconv cells, possibly due to differing TCRalpha chains. Shared Treg sequences had shorter CDR3s, which reflects a bias toward rearrangements containing few non-templated nucleotide insertions. Among 3,500 to 4,500 shared Treg TCRbeta sequences, 25% to 35% were shared exclusively among healthy donors and about 9.4% exclusively among patients, which suggests that Treg selection is less efficient in the absence of AIRE. Approximately 31% of Treg TCRbeta sequences shared among healthy donors appeared in patient Tconv cells, suggesting diversion of Treg-biased clones into the Tconv compartment.

Comment on this clone: Its specific antigen is unknown. Per-nucleotide qualities are absent, and no much larger clonotype sits a single base away.

The immunoSEQ platform was used for TCRbeta chain sequencing. The authors' analysis ran thus. Approximately 100,000 distinct in-frame TCRbeta sequences from patients and 130,000 to 150,000 from healthy donors were obtained from pooled conventional T cell repertoires. Treg TCRbeta sequences shared by two or more individuals were defined as public, and these public Treg TCRbeta sequences were subsequently searched for in Tconv repertoires. Differences between groups were assessed by Mann-Whitney U tests with Bonferroni-Dunn correction in GraphPad Prism 7.03. TCRdb re-hosts the immuneACCESS table, in-frame sequences only. Its copies lack some clones; in the studies checked, an unresolved V gene accounts for under half of them, and the cause for the rest is not known. The D gene and trimming were derived from the DNA, and the V and J assignments and clone size from that table. The sample table holds about 25,000 clones, of which nearly 97% were seen once. The ten largest clones take up less than 0.25% of the sample.

Conventional CD4 T cells were sorted as CD4+CD127+ cells. Control samples were obtained from healthy donors who were not related to the patients. A FACSAria flow cytometer was used to sort the Tconv and Treg cells intended for TCRbeta sequencing. Sorted cells were collected in 5-ml round-bottom polystyrene tubes, and dry cell pellets were stored frozen at -80 degrees C prior to sequencing. The germline V gene sets CDR1 to KGHSH and CDR2 to LQKENI. V is trimmed back by 3 bases and J by 9 bases, and the junction contains 8 bases that no gene match accounts for. From the cysteine through the phenylalanine, the CDR3 covers 14 amino acids. CDR3 DNA is the only sequence kept; it has 42 bases, read in frame from the first base.

The clonotype was recovered from a human donor in good health. The sample taken for sequencing was CD4+CD127+ conventional T cells sorted from PBMCs. The chain is encoded by TRBV18 joined to TRBJ1-1; TRBD1 aligns with 9 central bases. CDR3 loop: CASSPDRGGTQAFF. The DNA sequence reads TGTGCCAGCTCACCGGACAGGGGCGGCACCCAAGCTTTCTTT.